Presented here are 32 T cell receptor beta chains from one specimen sequenced in a study of shared clonotypes between healthy human individuals. CD45RO-negative, CCR7-selected cells formed the naive CD8 fraction, which excluded terminally differentiated effector memory CD45RA+ cells. The protocol was immunoSEQ multiplex PCR, while the TCRdb copy is restricted to in-frame clones and leaves out a portion. The table lists about 820,000 clones, 80% to 95% of them singletons. Sample: naive CD8+ T cells sorted from blood. The receptors derive from a man aged 25-45 years in good health.

The rearrangement links TRBV5-1 to TRBJ2-2; 9 nucleotides match TRBD2. From germline, CDR1 is SGHRS and CDR2 YFSETQ. The J segment lost 4 bases and the V segment lost 0 bases, leaving 7 bases of the junction unmatched. This CDR3 has 17 amino acids. CDR3 sequence: CASSLVSAGGPTGELFF. The CDR3 DNA reads TGCGCCAGCAGCTTGGTTTCAGCGGGAGGACCCACCGGGGAGCTGTTTTTT. Full variable domain (remainder filled in from reference TRBV5-1 and TRBJ2-2): KAGVTQTPRYLIKTRGQQVTLSCSPISGHRSVSWYQQTPGQGLQFLFEYFSETQRNKGNFPGRFSGRQFSNSRSEMNVSTLELGDSALYLCASSLVSAGGPTGELFFGEGSRLTVL.

The chain is built from TRBV5-1 and TRBJ2-3; D may match TRBD1 or TRBD2 (5 bases each). The CDR3 length is 19 residues. Trimming shortened V by 3 bases and J by 0 bases, and 23 bases separated the two germline ends. CDR1 and CDR2 (germline): SGHRS, YFSETQ. In nucleotides, the CDR3 is TGCGCCAGCAGCTCCTTTCAATGGGACCTTCGCTATAGCACAGATACGCAGTATTTT. Residues: CASSSFQWDLRYSTDTQYF.

The V gene is TRBV28, the J gene TRBJ2-1; 8 bases fit TRBD2. Per germline, CDR1 MDHEN and CDR2 SYDVKM. CDR3 length: 15 amino acids. V lost 10 bases and J lost 3; bases outside the gene matches: 11. The CDR3 loop reads CATEGVAGHYNEQFF. CDR3 nucleotide sequence: TGTGCCACGGAGGGGGTAGCGGGACACTACAATGAGCAGTTCTTC.

The V call is TRBV28, the J call TRBJ1-5; D not resolved. V lost 2 bases, J lost 3 bases, and 14 bases lay in between. Germline lookup yields CDR1 MDHEN and CDR2 SYDVKM. The CDR3 extends over 16 amino acids. CDR3 DNA: TGTGCCAGCAGTTTACTTCTAGACTGGTCCAATCAGCCCCAGCATTTT. The encoded protein is CASSLLLDWSNQPQHF.

The chain is built from TRBV2 and TRBJ1-1; 12 bases fit TRBD1. There are 18 residues in the CDR3. V was pared by 4 bases and J by 3 bases, with 12 bases of the junction left unmatched. CDR1 is SNHLY, CDR2 FYNNEI, per germline. The CDR3 sequence is CASSVYGTGGALDTEAFF. CDR3 DNA: TGTGCCAGCAGTGTTTATGGGACAGGGGGCGCACTGGACACTGAAGCTTTCTTT.

This chain joins TRBV29-1 and TRBJ1-1; D is unclear. The CDR3 sequence is 12 residues long. CDR1 and CDR2 from the germline V gene are SQVTM and ANQGSEA. The CDR3 coding sequence is TGCAGTCTGGGATACATGAACACTGAAGCTTTCTTT. Translation: CSLGYMNTEAFF. The variable domain in full, with the rest retrieved from reference TRBV29-1 and TRBJ1-1, is SAVISQKPSRDICQRGTSLTIQCQVDSQVTMMFWYRQQPGQSLTLIATANQGSEATYESGFVIDKFPISRPNLTFSTLTVSNMSPEDSSIYLCSLGYMNTEAFFGQGTRLTVV.

This chain links TRBV5-5 with TRBJ2-7; tentatively, D is TRBD1 or TRBD2 (5 bases each). The CDR3 extends over 15 amino acids. Trimming took off 0 bases at V and 0 bases at J, with 10 bases between the two ends. Germline-derived CDR1 and CDR2 are SGHKS and YYEKEE (reference sequence). The DNA of the CDR3 is TGTGCCAGCAGCTTGGGGGCAGGGAGCTCCTACGAGCAGTACTTC. It yields the protein CASSLGAGSSYEQYF.

The chain has TRBV29-1 and TRBJ2-2, with TRBD1 matching over 9 bases. The CDR3 is 14 amino acids. Germline CDR1 reads SQVTM; CDR2 reads ANQGSEA. V gave up 4 bases and J gave up 6 bases; unmatched junction bases: 6. This CDR3 reads CSVVGGTGSGELFF. The CDR3 DNA reads as TGCAGCGTTGTTGGCGGGACAGGGTCCGGGGAGCTGTTTTTT.

Only one count was recorded for this clone. Other DNA sequences in this specimen translate into the identical CDR3. The chain joins TRBV18 to TRBJ2-7; TRBD1 might be the D (6 bases). The CDR3 length is 14 residues. The germline V gene encodes CDR1 KGHSH and CDR2 LQKENI. Deletions cut 3 bases from V and 2 bases from J, with 11 bases between. The DNA for the CDR3 is TGTGCCAGCTCACCCCCACAGGGTCCCTACGAGCAGTACTTC. Protein sequence: CASSPPQGPYEQYF. Drawing the rest from reference TRBV18 and TRBJ2-7, the complete variable domain is NAGVMQNPRHLVRRRGQEARLRCSPMKGHSHVYWYRQLPEEGLKFMVYLQKENIIDESGMPKERFSAEFPKEGPSILRIQQVVRGDSAAYFCASSPPQGPYEQYFGPGTRLTVT.

With regard to this clone: Distinct nucleotide sequences in the sample also encode this CDR3. The V and J genes are TRBV9 and TRBJ2-7; 10 nucleotides align to TRBD2. The germline V gene has CDR1 SGDLS and CDR2 YYNGEE. V dropped 0 bases and J dropped 4; count of bases not matched to a gene: 7. The CDR3 covers 16 residues. The chain's CDR3 is CASSVEASGSSYEQYF. DNA for the CDR3: TGTGCCAGCAGCGTAGAGGCTAGCGGGAGTAGTTACGAGCAGTACTTC. Full variable domain (remainder filled in from reference TRBV9 and TRBJ2-7): DSGVTQTPKHLITATGQRVTLRCSPRSGDLSVYWYQQSLDQGLQFLIQYYNGEERAKGNILERFSAQQFPDLHSELNLSSLELGDSALYFCASSVEASGSSYEQYFGPGTRLTVT.

The gene calls are TRBV15 and TRBJ2-7, with D perhaps matching TRBD2 (5 bases). The V gene lost 0 bases and the J gene lost 7 bases, with 19 bases spanning the gap. Germline assignment: CDR1 LNHNV and CDR2 YYDKDF (reference sequence). The CDR3 covers 16 residues. CDR3 residues: CATSRDGFGSPGEQYF. The CDR3 nucleotides are TGTGCCACCAGCAGAGATGGGTTCGGATCCCCGGGGGAGCAGTACTTC.

V gene TRBV29-1 combines with J gene TRBJ2-7; a weak D match, TRBD2 (5 bases). Trimming cost V 3 bases and J 2 bases, with 11 bases left between them. CDR1 SQVTM and CDR2 ANQGSEA come from the germline V gene. This CDR3 is 13 amino acids long. DNA for the CDR3: TGCAGCGTTGACGAGGGTGAAACCTACGAGCAGTACTTC. It specifies CSVDEGETYEQYF.

V is TRBV4-1 and J is TRBJ1-5, with TRBD1 matching 9 bases. The germline V gene encodes CDR1 MGHRA and CDR2 YSYEKL. The V gene end was trimmed by 1 base and the J gene end by 3 bases; junction bases not matched to a gene: 10. CDR3 size: 18 residues. This CDR3 is CASSQVPGQGPINQPQHF. The DNA for the CDR3 is TGCGCCAGCAGCCAAGTTCCGGGACAGGGCCCCATCAATCAGCCCCAGCATTTT.

This clone showed up just once. The chain links TRBV27 to TRBJ2-7; possible D gene TRBD2, 5 bases. This CDR3 has 12 amino acids. The V gene's germline CDR1 is MNHEY and CDR2 SMNVEV (reference sequence). Trimming pared 6 bases from V and 3 bases from J, leaving 9 bases between. The CDR3: CASRGLGYEQYF. In DNA form, the CDR3 reads TGTGCCAGCAGAGGACTCGGCTACGAGCAGTACTTC.

This chain joins TRBV29-1 and TRBJ2-1, with D perhaps given as TRBD1 or TRBD2 (5 bases each). CDR1 and CDR2 from the germline V gene are SQVTM and ANQGSEA. V shed 6 bases and J shed 7 bases, with 13 bases lying between them. This CDR3 region has 12 residues. For the CDR3, the DNA is TGCAGCGTGGGACCTTCGGTGAATGAGCAGTTCTTC. It translates to CSVGPSVNEQFF.

The chain's CDR3 is CASSLALAGDSVEQFF. The CDR3 nucleotides read TGTGCCAGCAGCTTAGCGCTAGCGGGGGATTCCGTTGAGCAGTTCTTC. This chain connects TRBV7-9 to TRBJ2-1, with 10 bases aligning to TRBD2. Germline values: CDR1 SEHNR, CDR2 FQNEAQ (reference sequence). V lost 0 bases, J lost 9 bases, and 8 bases stayed unmatched. The CDR3 runs to 16 residues.

This clone was observed once. This chain connects TRBV7-6 to TRBJ1-5; D remains unclear. The V and J ends lost 5 bases and 1 base respectively, with 18 bases between them. Germline V CDR1 and CDR2: SGHVS, FNYEAQ. The CDR3 has 17 residues. The CDR3 nucleotides are TGTGCCAGCAGCCCCCAGGTACAGCCAGACAGCAATCAGCCCCAGCATTTT. This gives the protein CASSPQVQPDSNQPQHF.

This clone came up once. CDR3 DNA: TGTGCCAGCAGTTACTTATCGGGGGAGAGGGGCTACACCTTC. It yields the protein CASSYLSGERGYTF. The chain has TRBV6-5 and TRBJ1-2; D might be TRBD1 (5 bases). The ends were cut back, 1 base at V and 8 bases at J, with 14 bases in the middle. This CDR3 spans 14 amino acids. Germline assignment: CDR1 MNHEY and CDR2 SVGAGI.

The chain uses TRBV28 and TRBJ2-7; a weak D match, TRBD2 (6 bases). V was cut by 1 base and J by 7 bases, with 23 bases left in between. Looked up from germline, CDR1 is MDHEN and CDR2 is SYDVKM. The CDR3 is 17 amino acids. In DNA, the CDR3 is TGTGCCAGCAGTTTATTTCCTAGCGTCAATCCCCTTAGGGAGCAGTACTTC. This gives the protein CASSLFPSVNPLREQYF. The entire variable domain, with the rest obtained from reference TRBV28 and TRBJ2-7, is as follows: DVKVTQSSRYLVKRTGEKVFLECVQDMDHENMFWYRQDPGLGLRLIYFSYDVKMKEKGDIPEGYSVSREKKERFSLILESASTNQTSMYLCASSLFPSVNPLREQYFGPGTRLTVT.

This chain connects TRBV29-1 to TRBJ2-1; TRBD2 agrees at 10 bases. The trim removed 0 bases at V and 7 bases at J, leaving 6 bases unmatched. The CDR3 is 15 amino acids. CDR1 is SQVTM, CDR2 ANQGSEA, per germline. The chain's CDR3 is CSVEDPGLASNEQFF. CDR3 nucleotide sequence: TGCAGCGTTGAAGACCCGGGACTAGCGTCGAATGAGCAGTTCTTC.

The V call is TRBV29-1, the J call TRBJ2-1, with 8 bases lining up with TRBD1. Germline values: CDR1 SQVTM, CDR2 ANQGSEA. The CDR3 consists of 13 residues. Losses at the gene ends were 3 bases for V and 8 bases for J; bases not matched to a gene: 6. In nucleotides, the CDR3 is TGCAGCGTTGATCGGACAGGGCCGCATGAGCAGTTCTTC. This gives the protein CSVDRTGPHEQFF.

This sequence joins TRBV5-8 and TRBJ2-5; a weak D match, TRBD1 (7 bases). CDR3 size: 16 residues. CDR1 and CDR2 (germline): SGHTS, YDEGEE. The V end lost 0 bases, the J end lost 2 bases, and 14 bases lay between the germline ends. The CDR3 loop reads CASSLVQGRPQETQYF. CDR3 DNA: TGTGCCAGCAGCTTGGTACAGGGGAGGCCGCAAGAGACCCAGTACTTC.

The chain uses TRBV6-1 and TRBJ2-1, with D perhaps TRBD1 (5 bases). Germline V lookup: CDR1 MNHNS, CDR2 SASEGT. There are 14 residues in the CDR3. Between the trimmed V and J ends, which lost 6 bases and 0 bases, there was a span of 9 bases. DNA of the CDR3: TGTGCCAGCAGGGACATGAGCTCCTACAATGAGCAGTTCTTC. Its translation is CASRDMSSYNEQFF.

Here the CDR3 reads CATSRVYNEQFF. The CDR3 nucleotides read TGTGCCACCAGCAGAGTATACAATGAGCAGTTCTTC. The rearrangement uses TRBV15 and TRBJ2-1; no firm D call. The CDR3 is 12 amino acids. Trimming stripped 1 base from V and 4 bases from J, with 2 bases between. The germline gives CDR1 LNHNV, CDR2 YYDKDF (reference sequence). Looking up the rest from reference TRBV15 and TRBJ2-1 gives the full variable domain: DAMVIQNPRYQVTQFGKPVTLSCSQTLNHNVMYWYQQKSSQAPKLLFHYYDKDFNNEADTPDNFQSRRPNTSFCFLDIRSPGLGDTAMYLCATSRVYNEQFFGPGTRLTVL.

V is TRBV4-3 and J is TRBJ2-3; D is ambiguous. CDR3 length equals 13 residues. V lost 1 base and J lost 4, with 6 bases in between. The germline gives CDR1 LGHNA, CDR2 YSLEER. The CDR3 bases are TGCGCCAGCAGCCAAGCGGTGGCAGATACGCAGTATTTT. This gives the protein CASSQAVADTQYF.

The genes are TRBV27 and TRBJ2-1; 11 bases agree with TRBD1. This CDR3 is 14 amino acids long. Germline CDR1 reads MNHEY; CDR2 reads SMNVEV (reference sequence). The ends lost 7 bases at V and 4 bases at J; junction bases unmatched: 3. DNA of the CDR3: TGTGCCAGCAATGGACAGGGGGCTTACAATGAGCAGTTCTTC. Translated, it gives CASNGQGAYNEQFF.

With regard to this clone: Other DNA sequences of this sample code for an identical CDR3. This chain joins TRBV27 and TRBJ2-1, with a possible D match to TRBD2 (6 bases). This CDR3 is built from 12 residues. Trimming stripped 4 bases from V and 7 bases from J, with 8 bases between. Germline-derived CDR1 and CDR2 are MNHEY and SMNVEV (reference sequence). The chain's CDR3 is CASSSSGNEQFF. The CDR3 nucleotides are TGTGCCAGCAGTTCCAGCGGGAATGAGCAGTTCTTC.

Remarks on this clone: No DNA is shown, since the ends of the CDR3 on it are uncertain; the CDR3 is the one TCRdb lists. This chain joins TRBV7-8 and TRBJ2-6; TRBD1, the D gene given by the table, was not confirmed from the DNA. 18 amino acids form the CDR3, both terminal residues included. Germline V CDR1 and CDR2: SGHVS, FQNEAQ. CDR3 residues: CASSFLWDKSSGANVLTF.

V usage is TRBV27 and J usage is TRBJ2-7, with a weak D call TRBD1 (6 bases). With 2 bases removed from V and 7 bases from J, the gap between germline ends came to 12 bases. Germline lookup yields CDR1 MNHEY and CDR2 SMNVEV (reference sequence). The CDR3 covers 13 residues. As DNA, the CDR3 is TGTGCCAGCAGTTTACGGCGAGGGGGAGAGCAGTACTTC. This gives the protein CASSLRRGGEQYF.

The chain has TRBV29-1 and TRBJ2-7; TRBD1 agrees at 8 bases. Per the germline V gene, CDR1 is SQVTM and CDR2 is ANQGSEA. The trim removed 6 bases at V and 1 base at J, leaving 2 bases unmatched. The length of the CDR3 is 12 residues. The CDR3 DNA follows: TGCAGCGTGCGGACAGGGTCCTACGAGCAGTACTTC. The encoded protein is CSVRTGSYEQYF.

Only a few counts were recorded for this clone. V usage is TRBV7-3 and J usage is TRBJ2-1, with 7 bases fitting TRBD2. This CDR3 contains 15 residues. Germline CDR1 and CDR2: SGHTA and FQGTGA. The V and J ends lost 5 bases and 10 bases, in that order; junction bases with no gene match: 14. The CDR3 nucleotides are TGTGCCAGCAGCCCTATCGGGGGAGGGCCTCAAGAGCAGTTCTTC. Protein: CASSPIGGGPQEQFF.

J is TRBJ2-1 and V is TRBV7-9; TRBD1 might be the D (7 bases). Germline CDR1 reads SEHNR; CDR2 reads FQNEAQ (reference sequence). V lost 10 bases and J 6 bases, leaving 19 bases between the germline ends. This CDR3 is 14 amino acids long. CDR3 amino acids: CAKGQGGLSNEQFF. DNA for the CDR3: TGTGCCAAGGGTCAGGGGGGCCTAAGCAATGAGCAGTTCTTC.